These T cell receptor beta chains were read from a single sample in a study of identical twins. Via MiXCR, TCRdb re-called the 5' RACE reads, giving one row per CDR3 protein. The data contain 400,000 to 600,000 distinct CDR3 sequences, about 22% of them singletons. The data also belong to a second study, concerning yellow fever vaccine responses in identical twins.

Specimen: CD4+ T cells sorted from blood. The source of these receptors is a woman younger than 30 in good health. The CDR3 runs from the conserved cysteine through the conserved F or W. The order of the fields is V gene, clone size, D gene, J gene, CDR3 protein, CDR3 DNA. D genes are given only for firm matches. Not every row has a clone size; where given, it reads once, few, many or a size class.

>TRBV28|few|NA|TRBJ1-4
CASRGLVEKLFF
TGTGCCAGCAGAGGACTGGTTGAAAAACTGTTTTTT
>TRBV12-3/TRBV12-4|NA|NA|TRBJ1-5
CASSFSGSTQPQHF
TGTGCCAGCAGTTTCAGCGGAAGTACCCAGCCCCAGCATTTT
>TRBV6-1|few|TRBD1|TRBJ1-2
CASSRRTGGDYGYTF
TGTGCCAGCAGTAGAAGGACAGGGGGAGATTATGGCTACACCTTC
>TRBV4-1|NA|NA|TRBJ2-1
CASSPRRGGGNNEQFF
TGCGCCAGCAGCCCCAGAAGGGGGGGCGGGAACAATGAGCAGTTCTTC
>TRBV5-1|few|NA|TRBJ1-2
CASSLRRNASNYGYTF
TGCGCCAGCAGCTTGAGGCGGAATGCCTCAAACTATGGCTACACCTTC
>TRBV24-1|NA|NA|TRBJ2-2
CATSDRGGSTGELFF
TGTGCCACCAGTGACCGTGGGGGGAGCACCGGGGAGCTGTTTTTT
>TRBV2|NA|NA|TRBJ2-7
CASAEGGTEQYF
TGTGCCAGCGCAGAGGGGGGAACCGAGCAGTACTTC
>TRBV12-3/TRBV12-4|NA|NA|TRBJ2-7
CASSLIKGPAYEQYF
TGTGCCAGCAGTTTAATCAAGGGGCCAGCCTACGAGCAGTACTTC
>TRBV6-2/TRBV6-3|few|NA|TRBJ2-1
CASSYSSWADEQFF
TGTGCCAGCAGTTATTCGTCCTGGGCAGATGAGCAGTTCTTC
>TRBV5-1|few|NA|TRBJ1-2
CASSLGQANNYGYTF
TGCGCCAGCAGCTTGGGACAGGCCAATAACTATGGCTACACCTTC
>TRBV2|NA|TRBD2|TRBJ2-1
CAGSDGGVYNEQFF
TGTGCCGGCAGTGACGGGGGGGTTTACAATGAGCAGTTCTTC
>TRBV20-1|NA|TRBD2|TRBJ2-1
CSALRLAGLHSEQFF
TGCAGTGCTCTGAGACTAGCGGGGCTCCACAGTGAGCAGTTCTTC
>TRBV3-1|NA|NA|TRBJ2-1
CASSQGRTEQFF
TGTGCCAGCAGCCAAGGGAGGACCGAGCAGTTCTTC
>TRBV5-1|NA|TRBD1|TRBJ2-4
CASSLPGQGDKNIQYF
TGCGCCAGCAGTTTACCGGGACAGGGAGACAAAAACATTCAGTACTTC
>TRBV7-2|NA|NA|TRBJ2-5
CASSLGREQTQYF
TGTGCCAGCAGCTTGGGACGGGAACAGACCCAGTACTTC
>TRBV5-1|NA|NA|TRBJ1-5
CASSLSGGSNQPQHF
TGCGCCAGCAGCTTGTCGGGCGGTAGCAATCAGCCCCAGCATTTT
>TRBV13|NA|NA|TRBJ1-1
CASSSSFLNTEAFF
TGTGCCAGCAGCTCTTCATTTTTGAACACTGAAGCTTTCTTT
>TRBV7-2|few|NA|TRBJ1-5
CASSLSGFQPQHF
TGTGCCAGCAGCTTAAGTGGATTTCAGCCCCAGCATTTT